This T cell receptor (beta chain) was identified during a study of spatial heterogeneity in lung cancer. At the level of the study: Sequence detection consistently recorded a greater number of beta-chain than alpha-chain sequences. Whole-study results and caveats: Expanded tumor TCRs that were ubiquitous appeared in blood more at resection than follow-up.

Documented time point: sample taken at primary tumor resection. Tumor, nontumor lung or frozen PBMC supplied whole RNA that was sequenced unsorted. Samples were donated by 72 untreated early-stage non-small cell lung cancer patients. The V end was cut by 5 bases, the J end by 6 bases, with 17 bases between. This CDR3 spans 14 amino acids. CDR1 and CDR2 from the germline V gene are SEHNR and FQNEAQ (reference sequence). By proportion, this clonotype is medium-sized. The antigen is not known. Each TCR cDNA molecule carried a unique molecular identifier. TCRdb passed the 5' RACE reads through MiXCR, listing each CDR3 protein once. In the table there are approximately 25,000 distinct CDR3 sequences, roughly 3% of which are singletons.

The genes are TRBV7-9 and TRBJ2-7, with D possibly TRBD1 on 7 matching bases. This receptor was identified in a female donor with early-stage non-small cell lung cancer. The sequences come from PBMCs, collected at surgery. This chain's CDR3 is CASSRVEGASEQYF. The CDR3 DNA reads as TGTGCCAGCAGCCGGGTGGAGGGGGCCAGCGAGCAGTACTTC.